This TCR beta chain was observed in a study of T-cell memory formation after mild COVID-19. At the level of the study: For the most part, TCR clusters were specific to one donor.

The ends were cut back, 4 bases at V and 4 bases at J, with 10 bases in the middle. From germline, CDR1 is MDHEN and CDR2 SYDVKM. The CDR3 is 13 amino acids. Many counts were recorded for this clonotype. TCRdb re-analysed the 5' RACE reads in MiXCR, keeping a single row per CDR3 protein. The data contain about 340,000 distinct CDR3 sequences, around 15% of them seen just once; the ten biggest clones take up around 24%. Sequencing was carried out using PBMCs or a T cell subset sorted from them (not recorded which). This clonotype was obtained from a young man who had mild COVID-19 (a few samples of this study predate the infection). Cell type and time point are not known. The V and J genes are TRBV28 and TRBJ1-1, with D hard to call. The CDR3 DNA follows: TGTGCCAGCAGTTCTCCAGCAAGCACTGAAGCTTTCTTT. It yields the protein CASSSPASTEAFF.